This is a list of T cell receptor beta chains from one sample in a study of blood T cell repertoires in COVID-19. TCRdb's copy holds only in-frame clones and misses some; the assay was immunoSEQ multiplex PCR. The data contain approximately 85,000 clones, approximately 89% of them singletons. The sequenced sample was peripheral blood. The origin of the receptors is a man aged 50 to 59 with acute or convalescent COVID-19. Both conserved end residues are part of each CDR3. A D gene is named only where the DNA matches it firmly. Clone size appears in some rows only: once, few, many, or a class for an expanded clone.

V	J	D	size	CDR3	DNA
TRBV27	TRBJ2-5	-	-	CASSLSGRYQETQYF	TGTGCCAGCAGTTTATCGGGGCGGTATCAAGAGACCCAGTACTTC
TRBV3-1/TRBV3-2	TRBJ1-1	-	-	CASSQGGLGTEAFF	TGTGCCAGCAGCCAAGGAGGGTTGGGCACTGAAGCTTTCTTT
TRBV2	TRBJ1-2	TRBD1	-	CASTRQGNLRGYTF	TGTGCCAGCACCCGACAGGGGAACCTCAGAGGCTACACCTTC
TRBV29-1	TRBJ1-3	-	-	CSVALQGSGNTIYF	TGCAGCGTTGCCCTACAGGGATCTGGAAACACCATATATTTT
TRBV7-9	TRBJ2-1	TRBD1	-	CASSPKRDSRDRGHEQFF	TGTGCCAGCAGCCCAAAGCGTGATTCCCGGGACAGGGGTCATGAGCAGTTCTTC
TRBV7-9	TRBJ1-4	-	-	CASSALVVRNEKLFF	TGTGCCAGCAGCGCCCTAGTAGTTCGTAATGAAAAACTGTTTTTT
TRBV5-4	TRBJ1-2	TRBD1	-	CASSLAGQGAGYTF	TGTGCCAGCAGCTTGGCAGGACAGGGAGCGGGCTACACCTTC
TRBV24-1	TRBJ1-5	-	once	CATSTEYSNQPQHF	TGTGCCACCAGTACAGAGTATAGCAATCAGCCCCAGCATTTT
TRBV9	TRBJ2-3	TRBD2	-	CASSVTSGLTDTQYF	TGTGCCAGCAGCGTGACTAGCGGACTCACAGATACGCAGTATTTT
TRBV24-1	TRBJ2-2	TRBD1	-	CATSDTGAWELFF	TGTGCCACCAGTGATACAGGGGCATGGGAGCTGTTTTTT
TRBV5-4	TRBJ2-2	TRBD2	-	CASRSGLNTGELFF	TGTGCCAGCCGTAGCGGGTTGAACACCGGGGAGCTGTTTTTT
TRBV4-1	TRBJ1-4	TRBD1	-	CASSQLGTGDEKLFF	TGCGCCAGCAGCCAACTTGGGACAGGGGATGAAAAACTGTTTTTT
TRBV3-1/TRBV3-2	TRBJ1-2	-	-	CASSPGLGNYGYTF	TGTGCCAGCAGCCCAGGGTTGGGGAACTATGGCTACACCTTC
TRBV19	TRBJ1-5	-	-	CASSRKIPLGGGNQPQHF	TGTGCCAGTAGTAGAAAGATTCCCCTTGGGGGCGGCAATCAGCCCCAGCATTTT
TRBV13	TRBJ2-5	-	-	CASSFRQGGETQYF	TGTGCCAGCAGCTTCCGACAGGGAGGAGAGACCCAGTACTTC
TRBV6-5	TRBJ2-1	TRBD1	-	CASSYTTGYNEQFF	TGTGCCAGCAGTTACACGACAGGGTACAATGAGCAGTTCTTC
TRBV5-1	TRBJ2-5	TRBD2	-	CASSVRTSGGLYQETQYF	TGCGCCAGCAGCGTACGGACTAGCGGGGGACTGTACCAAGAGACCCAGTACTTC
TRBV9	TRBJ2-3	-	-	CASSVELGRTDTQYF	TGTGCCAGCAGCGTAGAACTAGGGAGGACAGATACGCAGTATTTT
TRBV14	TRBJ2-1	TRBD1	-	CASSQTVGQQQFF	TGTGCCAGCAGCCAGACAGTGGGACAGCAACAGTTCTTC
TRBV12-5	TRBJ1-1	-	few	CASGFGRDTEAFF	TGTGCTAGTGGTTTTGGGAGGGACACTGAAGCTTTCTTT
TRBV4-1	TRBJ1-2	-	-	CASSYSLEGWGYTF	TGCGCCAGCAGCTACTCGTTGGAGGGCTGGGGCTACACCTTC
TRBV7-9	TRBJ2-3	TRBD2	few	CASSDIRGADTQYF	TGTGCCAGCAGCGATATTCGGGGGGCAGATACGCAGTATTTT
TRBV12-5	TRBJ2-7	TRBD1	-	CASAPPGTGIYEQYF	TGTGCTAGTGCACCCCCCGGGACAGGGATCTACGAGCAGTACTTC
TRBV5-5	TRBJ2-5	-	once	CASSLAKGGGQETQYF	TGTGCCAGCAGCTTGGCCAAGGGAGGGGGCCAAGAGACCCAGTACTTC
TRBV28	TRBJ1-1	-	-	CASSYDTITEAFF	TGTGCCAGCAGTTATGACACGATCACTGAAGCTTTCTTT
TRBV10-2	TRBJ2-7	TRBD2	once	CASSRGGRAEQYF	TGCGCCAGCAGTAGGGGCGGGAGGGCCGAGCAGTACTTC
TRBV6-1	TRBJ2-1	TRBD1	-	CASSDDVTGRQFF	TGTGCCAGCAGTGATGATGTGACAGGGAGGCAGTTCTTC
TRBV11-2	TRBJ1-1	-	-	CASSLVRSTEAFF	TGTGCCAGCAGCTTAGTAAGGAGCACTGAAGCTTTCTTT
TRBV4-1	TRBJ1-1	-	-	CASSQEGRTSSEAFF	TGCGCCAGCAGCCAAGAGGGGCGGACATCGTCTGAAGCTTTCTTT
TRBV4-1	TRBJ2-2	TRBD2	-	CASSQVVAGGPVNTGELFF	TGCGCCAGCAGCCAAGTGGTAGCGGGAGGGCCTGTGAACACCGGGGAGCTGTTTTTT
TRBV28	TRBJ1-5	-	-	CASSLMAETNQPQHF	TGTGCCAGCAGTTTAATGGCGGAAACCAATCAGCCCCAGCATTTT
TRBV19	TRBJ1-2	TRBD1	-	CASSMGQGLIYGYTF	TGTGCCAGTAGTATGGGACAGGGGTTGATCTATGGCTACACCTTC
TRBV5-5	TRBJ2-2	-	-	CASSPPVNPNTGELFF	TGTGCCAGCAGCCCGCCGGTCAACCCGAACACCGGGGAGCTGTTTTTT
TRBV4-3	TRBJ2-1	TRBD1	-	CASSQDESGGVYNEQFF	TGCGCCAGCAGCCAAGATGAATCAGGGGGTGTCTACAATGAGCAGTTCTTC
TRBV4-1	TRBJ1-2	-	-	CASSQEAGTKHGYTF	TGCGCCAGCAGCCAAGAGGCGGGGACTAAACATGGCTACACCTTC
TRBV19	TRBJ1-5	-	-	CASAGQAGQPQHF	TGTGCCAGTGCGGGGCAGGCAGGCCAGCCCCAGCATTTT
TRBV4-2	TRBJ1-4	-	-	CASSQVHRDNEKLFF	TGTGCCAGCAGCCAAGTGCACAGAGACAATGAAAAACTGTTTTTT
TRBV18	TRBJ2-7	TRBD2	-	CASSPSGLDSYEQYF	TGTGCCAGCTCACCTTCCGGACTAGACTCCTACGAGCAGTACTTC
TRBV4-3	TRBJ2-1	TRBD2	-	CASSQSTSGGEYNEQFF	TGCGCCAGCAGCCAATCGACTTCGGGGGGGGAGTACAATGAGCAGTTCTTC
TRBV4-1	TRBJ1-1	-	-	CASSPTANTEAFF	TGCGCCAGCAGCCCAACAGCTAACACTGAAGCTTTCTTT
TRBV12-3/TRBV12-4	TRBJ1-2	TRBD1	-	CASRQGGGGYTF	TGTGCCAGCAGGCAGGGGGGAGGTGGCTACACCTTC
TRBV6-6	TRBJ1-1	TRBD1	once	CASSQRAGQGLGTEAFF	TGTGCCAGCAGTCAACGGGCTGGACAGGGCTTAGGCACTGAAGCTTTCTTT
TRBV9	TRBJ1-1	-	-	CASSVSERSKTEAFF	TGTGCCAGCAGCGTATCCGAGAGGTCGAAGACTGAAGCTTTCTTT
TRBV30	TRBJ1-3	-	few	CAWSTYQGFSGNTIYF	TGTGCCTGGAGTACTTACCAGGGTTTCTCTGGAAACACCATATATTTT
TRBV25-1	TRBJ1-4	-	-	CASSAGAWEKLFF	TGTGCCAGCAGTGCAGGGGCTTGGGAAAAACTGTTTTTT
TRBV3-1/TRBV3-2	TRBJ2-5	TRBD2	-	CASTQAGLAGSQETQYF	TGTGCCAGCACCCAAGCGGGACTAGCGGGCTCTCAAGAGACCCAGTACTTC
TRBV9	TRBJ2-7	-	few	CASSPSGTGWTYEQYF	TGTGCCAGCAGCCCTAGTGGCACAGGATGGACCTACGAGCAGTACTTC
TRBV19	TRBJ1-2	-	-	CASSIGDGYTF	TGTGCCAGTAGTATAGGCGATGGCTACACCTTC
TRBV28	TRBJ1-2	TRBD1	-	CASSLGGQGAYGYTF	TGTGCCAGCAGTTTAGGGGGACAGGGGGCTTATGGCTACACCTTC
TRBV5-4	TRBJ2-7	TRBD2	-	CASSTGLAVAYEQYF	TGTGCCAGCAGCACGGGACTAGCGGTGGCCTACGAGCAGTACTTC
TRBV5-1	TRBJ1-6	TRBD1	once	CASSAGTASSYNSPLHF	TGCGCCAGCAGCGCCGGGACAGCGAGCTCCTATAATTCACCCCTCCACTTT
TRBV12-2	TRBJ2-5	-	-	CASRSTAETQYF	TGTGCAAGTCGCTCGACAGCCGAGACCCAGTACTTC
TRBV27	TRBJ1-1	TRBD1	-	CASSRDRGLAEAFF	TGTGCCAGCAGCCGGGACAGGGGACTAGCTGAAGCTTTCTTT
TRBV28	TRBJ2-3	TRBD1	-	CASSPGTGNTDTQYF	TGTGCCAGCAGCCCCGGGACAGGGAACACAGATACGCAGTATTTT
TRBV9	TRBJ2-3	-	-	CASSAGTTEADTQYF	TGTGCCAGCAGCGCGGGAACCACCGAGGCAGATACGCAGTATTTT
TRBV12-3/TRBV12-4	TRBJ1-1	-	-	CASSQGLWTEAFF	TGTGCCAGCAGTCAGGGTTTATGGACTGAAGCTTTCTTT
TRBV28	TRBJ1-5	-	-	CASSSGGQPQHF	TGTGCCAGCAGTTCGGGGGGTCAGCCCCAGCATTTT
TRBV5-4	TRBJ1-1	-	-	CASSLNRGGDTEAFF	TGTGCCAGCAGCTTGAATAGGGGAGGGGACACTGAAGCTTTCTTT
TRBV7-2	TRBJ2-1	TRBD2	-	CASSYQPGTTNNEQFF	TGTGCCAGCAGCTACCAACCCGGGACTACAAACAATGAGCAGTTCTTC